What follows are 9 T cell receptor beta chains derived from one specimen sequenced in a study of blood T cell repertoires in COVID-19. The repertoire was sequenced with immunoSEQ multiplex PCR; TCRdb's copy has only in-frame clones and lacks some. The sample carries around 70,000 clones, approximately 91% recorded once. Sequenced sample: peripheral blood. These receptors came from a human donor in a cohort sampled during active COVID-19.

This chain links TRBV16 with TRBJ1-1, with D possibly being TRBD1 (5 bases). Germline assignment: CDR1 KGHSY and CDR2 FQNENV. This CDR3 spans 15 amino acids. V dropped 0 bases and J dropped 4 bases, with 12 bases sitting between them. The CDR3 sequence is CASSQSRQGVTEAFF. DNA of the CDR3: TGTGCCAGCAGCCAATCGAGGCAGGGTGTCACTGAAGCTTTCTTT.

The CDR3 region is CASSSTGPDNYGYTF. CDR3 sequence (DNA): TGTGCCAGCAGTTCAACAGGGCCCGATAACTATGGCTACACCTTC. V usage is TRBV5-5 and J usage is TRBJ1-2; D possibly corresponds to TRBD1 (6 bases). V lost 5 bases and J 1 base, leaving 15 bases between the germline ends. The V gene's germline CDR1 is SGHKS and CDR2 YYEKEE (reference sequence). The CDR3 length is 15 residues.

This clone was detected only a few times. The chain joins TRBV7-2 to TRBJ1-5, with 9 bases matching TRBD1. V gave up 4 bases and J gave up 9 bases; unmatched junction bases: 7. Germline V gives CDR1 SGHTA, CDR2 FQGNSA. CDR3 length equals 14 residues. CDR3: CASSSGQGFGPQHF. The CDR3, as DNA: TGTGCCAGCAGCTCGGGACAGGGCTTTGGGCCCCAGCATTTT.

The genes are TRBV4-1 and TRBJ2-3, with TRBD1 matching over 9 bases. Per germline, CDR1 MGHRA and CDR2 YSYEKL. CDR3 length: 18 residues. The V segment lost 0 bases and the J segment 6 bases; nucleotides outside the gene matches: 13. Written as DNA, the CDR3 is TGCGCCAGCAGCCAAGATCCCCGGGACAGGGCTGTTTCGGATACGCAGTATTTT. This translates into CASSQDPRDRAVSDTQYF.

The V gene is TRBV7-2, the J gene TRBJ2-3, with D maybe TRBD1 (5 bases). The V gene lost 2 bases and the J gene lost 2 bases, with 20 bases spanning the gap. CDR1 and CDR2 from the germline V gene are SGHTA and FQGNSA. This CDR3 has 18 amino acids. The CDR3 is CASSLRGQGRRSTDTQYF. DNA for the CDR3: TGTGCCAGCAGCTTAAGGGGCCAGGGTCGAAGATCCACAGATACGCAGTATTTT.

V is TRBV19 and J is TRBJ1-5; D perhaps matches TRBD1 (6 bases). Germline V CDR1 and CDR2: LNHDA, SQIVND (reference sequence). CDR3 length: 20 residues. Trimming removed 3 bases from V and 0 bases from J, with 24 bases in between. The CDR3 DNA follows: TGTGCCAGTAGTATCCTAGTGACCCCGGACAGATTTTATAGCAATCAGCCCCAGCATTTT. This translates into CASSILVTPDRFYSNQPQHF.

The J gene is TRBJ2-1, the V gene TRBV6-2 or TRBV6-3, with TRBD2 matching over 10 bases. The CDR3 sequence is 19 residues long. V lost 0 bases and J lost 0; bases outside the gene matches: 8. Germline V CDR1 and CDR2: MNHEY, SVGEGT. CDR3 nucleotide sequence: TGTGCCAGCAGTTACTCTTGGCTAAGCGGGAGGGCCTCCTACAATGAGCAGTTCTTC. Translating it yields CASSYSWLSGRASYNEQFF.

The chain employs TRBV21-1 and TRBJ2-1; the table assigns TRBD2, which was not confirmed against the DNA. TRBV21-1 is a known pseudogene. The CDR3 has 16 amino acids. This CDR3 reads CASSIDGGSPRYEQFF. CDR3 nucleotides: TGTGCCAGCAGCATTGATGGCGGGAGCCCCCGTTATGAGCAGTTCTTC.

Notes on this clone: Mismatch with germline at one junction end may stem from a read error. The chain joins TRBV5-5 to TRBJ2-5; 9 bases line up with TRBD2. Germline V gene lookup returns CDR1 SGHKS and CDR2 YYEKEE (reference sequence). CDR3 length: 15 amino acids. CDR3 coding DNA: TGTCCCAGCAGCTTGGGGGCGGGGGGGGAGGAGACCCAGTACTTC. Its protein is CPSSLGAGGEETQYF.